The 3 T cell receptor beta chains below all came from one sample that was sequenced in a study of CD8 T cells in Susac syndrome. Reverse transcription of roughly 0.45 to 1 ug RNA used random hexamers. TCRdb itself ran the immunoSEQ multiplex PCR reads through MiXCR, one entry per CDR3 protein. Of under 200,000 distinct CDR3 sequences listed, about 96% are singletons. The material sequenced was CD4+ T cells from PBMCs. Every receptor here comes from a human donor with Susac syndrome.

The chain carries TRBV20-1 and TRBJ2-3; the D is unclear. Trimming removed 3 bases at V and 7 bases at J, with 14 bases between. The germline V gene has CDR1 DFQATT and CDR2 SNEGSKA (reference sequence). The CDR3 covers 13 residues. For the CDR3, the DNA is TGCAGTGCTAGGGACGTCCGCCGATATACGCAGTATTTT. This gives the protein CSARDVRRYTQYF.

The rearrangement links TRBV11-2 to TRBJ2-3, with D maybe TRBD1 (5 bases). Germline-derived CDR1 and CDR2 are SGHAT and FQNNGV. The length of the CDR3 is 15 residues. Trimming removed 5 bases from V and 1 base from J, with 13 bases in between. The DNA for the CDR3 is TGTGCCAGCAGCCAAGGGGCCCCGGGCACAGATACGCAGTATTTT. Translation: CASSQGAPGTDTQYF.

This chain uses TRBV27 with TRBJ2-6; 11 nucleotides align to TRBD1. Per the germline V gene, CDR1 is MNHEY and CDR2 is SMNVEV (reference sequence). V shed 8 bases, J shed 2 bases, and the junction held 11 bases outside the gene matches. The CDR3 is 18 amino acids. The CDR3 DNA is TGTGCCAGCCAGTTCTTGGGACAGGGGGGAACTGGGGCCAACGTCCTGACTTTC. It specifies CASQFLGQGGTGANVLTF. The whole variable domain, remainder taken from reference TRBV27 and TRBJ2-6, is EAQVTQNPRYLITVTGKKLTVTCSQNMNHEYMSWYRQDPGLGLRQIYYSMNVEVTDKGDVPEGYKVSRKEKRNFPLILESPSPNQTSLYFCASQFLGQGGTGANVLTFGAGSRLTVL.